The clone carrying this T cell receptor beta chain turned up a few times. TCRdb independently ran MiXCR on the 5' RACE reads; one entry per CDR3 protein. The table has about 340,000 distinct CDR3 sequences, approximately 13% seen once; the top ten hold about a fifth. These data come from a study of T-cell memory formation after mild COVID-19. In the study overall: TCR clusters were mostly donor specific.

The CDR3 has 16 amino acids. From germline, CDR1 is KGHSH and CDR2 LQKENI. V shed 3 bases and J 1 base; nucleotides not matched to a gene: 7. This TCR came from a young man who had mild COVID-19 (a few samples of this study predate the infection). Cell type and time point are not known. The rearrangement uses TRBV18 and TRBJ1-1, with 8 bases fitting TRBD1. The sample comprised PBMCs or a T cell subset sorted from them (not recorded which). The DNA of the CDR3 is TGTGCCAGCTCACCTAAGACAGGGGATGGGAACACTGAAGCTTTCTTT. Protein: CASSPKTGDGNTEAFF. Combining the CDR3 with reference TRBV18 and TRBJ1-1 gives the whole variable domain NAGVMQNPRHLVRRRGQEARLRCSPMKGHSHVYWYRQLPEEGLKFMVYLQKENIIDESGMPKERFSAEFPKEGPSILRIQQVVRGDSAAYFCASSPKTGDGNTEAFFGQGTRLTVV.